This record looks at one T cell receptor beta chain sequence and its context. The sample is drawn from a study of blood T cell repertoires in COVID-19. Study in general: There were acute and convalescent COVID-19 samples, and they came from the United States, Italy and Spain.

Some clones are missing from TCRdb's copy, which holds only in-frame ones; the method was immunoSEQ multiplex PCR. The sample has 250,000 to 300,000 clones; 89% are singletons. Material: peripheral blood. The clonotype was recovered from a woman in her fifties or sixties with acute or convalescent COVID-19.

CDR3 amino acids: CASRRQANYGYTF. The DNA of the CDR3 is TGTGCCAGTCGAAGACAGGCCAACTATGGCTACACCTTC. V is TRBV28 and J is TRBJ1-2; D is perhaps TRBD1 (6 bases). This CDR3 is built from 13 residues. Germline V gene data show CDR1 as MDHEN and CDR2 as SYDVKM. Deletions cut 9 bases from V and 2 bases from J, with 13 bases between.